This record looks at one TCR beta chain sequence and its context. What it recognizes is unknown. These data are taken from a study of glioma-infiltrating T cells after dendritic cell vaccination. Study results and caveats: Only a small number of patients had complete blood and tumor samples.

Trimming removed 5 bases from V and 1 base from J; junction bases left unmatched: 4. Germline V gives CDR1 LNHDA, CDR2 SQIVND (reference sequence). This CDR3 region has 14 residues. Time point meaning: after dendritic cell vaccination, including at tumor progression/relapse. All glioblastoma patients lacked an isocitrate dehydrogenase mutation. PBMC sampling occurred before vaccination, two weeks after the third dose, and at progression. Amplification used 60 V beta primers and 13 J beta primers. The table came from immunoSEQ multiplex PCR; TCRdb's copy has only in-frame clones and leaves some out. The sample consists of tens of thousands of clones, roughly 80% of them appearing once.

The chain recombines TRBV19 with TRBJ2-7, with 8 bases aligning to TRBD1. This clonotype originated in a human donor with glioblastoma. The material sequenced was blood, taken after dendritic cell vaccination. This chain's CDR3 is CASSRDRLSYEQYF. CDR3 bases: TGTGCCAGTAGTCGGGACAGGTTATCCTACGAGCAGTACTTC. Based on the CDR3 plus reference TRBV19 and TRBJ2-7, the full variable domain is DGGITQSPKYLFRKEGQNVTLSCEQNLNHDAMYWYRQDPGQGLRLIYYSQIVNDFQKGDIAEGYSVSREKKESFPLTVTSAQKNPTAFYLCASSRDRLSYEQYFGPGTRLTVT.